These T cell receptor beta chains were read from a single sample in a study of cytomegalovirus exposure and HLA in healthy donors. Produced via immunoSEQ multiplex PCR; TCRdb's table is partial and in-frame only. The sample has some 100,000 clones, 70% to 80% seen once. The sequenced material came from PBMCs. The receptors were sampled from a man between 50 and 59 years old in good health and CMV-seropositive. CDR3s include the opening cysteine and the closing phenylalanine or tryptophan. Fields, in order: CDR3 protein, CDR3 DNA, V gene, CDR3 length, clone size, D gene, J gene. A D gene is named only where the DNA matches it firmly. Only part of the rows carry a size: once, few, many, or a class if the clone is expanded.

CASSQTTGSGYEQYF | TGTGCCAGCAGCCAGACTACCGGGAGCGGGTACGAGCAGTACTTC | TRBV7-8 | 15 | NA | NA | TRBJ2-7
CASSQVRDRNEKLFF | TGTGCCAGCAGCCAAGTTAGGGACAGGAATGAAAAACTGTTTTTT | TRBV4-2 | 15 | NA | TRBD1 | TRBJ1-4
CASSIGGNGLHEEKLFF | TGTGCCAGTAGTATAGGAGGAAACGGCCTCCACGAGGAAAAACTGTTTTTT | TRBV19 | 17 | NA | NA | TRBJ1-4
CASSEARGGYDARPQHF | TGTGCCAGCAGTGAAGCGCGGGGGGGCTACGACGCTCGGCCCCAGCATTTT | TRBV2 | 17 | few | NA | TRBJ1-5
CASSPGQVEEKLFF | TGCGCCAGCAGCCCGGGACAAGTGGAAGAAAAACTGTTTTTT | TRBV5-1 | 14 | few | NA | TRBJ1-4
CASSRDSWGSPLHF | TGTGCCAGCAGCAGGGACTCATGGGGTTCACCCCTCCACTTT | TRBV6-4 | 14 | NA | NA | TRBJ1-6
CASSFGVGAVNEQYF | TGTGCCAGCAGTTTCGGGGTGGGGGCGGTAAACGAGCAGTACTTC | TRBV28 | 15 | NA | NA | TRBJ2-7
CASSLVPGQGTEAFF | TGTGCCAGCAGCTTAGTCCCGGGACAGGGGACTGAAGCTTTCTTT | TRBV7-9 | 15 | NA | TRBD1 | TRBJ1-1
CASSTPTPGVDEQYF | TGTGCCAGCAGTACACCGACCCCAGGGGTCGACGAGCAGTACTTC | TRBV28 | 15 | NA | NA | TRBJ2-7
CASSSPGLNTEAFF | TGTGCCAGCAGTTCCCCCGGGTTGAACACTGAAGCTTTCTTT | TRBV6-5 | 14 | few | NA | TRBJ1-1
CASSLVAENYGYTF | TGTGCCAGCAGCTTAGTCGCCGAGAACTATGGCTACACCTTC | TRBV11-2 | 14 | NA | NA | TRBJ1-2
CASRQGSSVYNEQFF | TGTGCCAGCAGACAGGGGTCGTCGGTCTACAATGAGCAGTTCTTC | TRBV6-5 | 15 | NA | TRBD1 | TRBJ2-1
CASSDGLVADTQYF | TGTGCCAGCAGCGACGGACTAGTTGCAGATACGCAGTATTTT | TRBV7-2 | 14 | NA | TRBD2 | TRBJ2-3
CASSLQGVESPLHF | TGTGCCAGCAGCTTACAGGGGGTGGAATCACCCCTCCACTTT | TRBV5-6 | 14 | NA | TRBD1 | TRBJ1-6
CASSLIGGGSYEQYF | TGTGCCAGCAGTTTAATCGGCGGGGGGAGCTACGAGCAGTACTTC | TRBV28 | 15 | NA | TRBD2 | TRBJ2-7
CASSQGQGPDGYTF | TGTGCCAGCTCACAGGGACAGGGGCCAGATGGCTACACCTTC | TRBV18 | 14 | NA | TRBD1 | TRBJ1-2
CASSIRDRTLYGYTF | TGTGCCAGTAGTATAAGGGACAGGACCCTTTATGGCTACACCTTC | TRBV19 | 15 | NA | TRBD1 | TRBJ1-2
CAWSAMGQRLVMETQYF | TGTGCCTGGAGTGCCATGGGACAGCGCCTCGTGATGGAGACCCAGTACTTC | TRBV30 | 17 | few | TRBD1 | TRBJ2-5
CASLRRGLNTGELFF | TGTGCCAGCTTACGGCGGGGCCTAAACACCGGGGAGCTGTTTTTT | TRBV5-6 | 15 | NA | NA | TRBJ2-2
CASSEYGRGKDEQYF | TGTGCCAGCAGTGAATATGGACGGGGGAAGGACGAGCAGTACTTC | TRBV25-1 | 15 | NA | NA | TRBJ2-7
CASSQDRVLASGSRSAYNEQFF | TGCGCCAGCAGCCAAGACAGGGTTTTGGCTAGCGGGAGCCGCAGCGCCTACAATGAGCAGTTCTTC | TRBV4-3 | 22 | NA | TRBD2 | TRBJ2-1
CASTFQGAGSTEAFF | TGCGCCAGCACGTTCCAGGGGGCGGGTAGCACTGAAGCTTTCTTT | TRBV10-2 | 15 | NA | TRBD1 | TRBJ1-1
CASSLRGGSNEQFF | TGTGCCAGCAGCCTCCGCGGCGGGAGTAATGAGCAGTTCTTC | TRBV11-3 | 14 | few | TRBD2 | TRBJ2-1
CASGPGGQETQYF | TGTGCCAGCGGCCCCGGGGGCCAAGAGACCCAGTACTTC | TRBV28 | 13 | NA | NA | TRBJ2-5
CASSPTPAGTGTYTEAFF | TGTGCCAGCTCACCTACACCTGCCGGGACAGGCACCTACACTGAAGCTTTCTTT | TRBV18 | 18 | NA | TRBD1 | TRBJ1-1
CASSLERVGGYTF | TGTGCCAGCAGCCTGGAGAGGGTAGGAGGCTACACCTTC | TRBV7-9 | 13 | NA | NA | TRBJ1-2
CASSSRDTRWGGTGELFF | TGTGCCAGCAGCTCCCGGGACACTAGGTGGGGGGGCACCGGGGAGCTGTTTTTT | TRBV5-5 | 18 | NA | NA | TRBJ2-2
CARSLRNEQFF | TGTGCCAGAAGCTTGCGCAATGAGCAGTTCTTC | TRBV5-3 | 11 | NA | NA | TRBJ2-1
CASSSTGDQPQHF | TGTGCCAGTAGTTCCACAGGGGATCAGCCCCAGCATTTT | TRBV19 | 13 | once | TRBD1 | TRBJ1-5
CASSSRQGIDPTNEKLFF | TGTGCCAGCAGCTCTCGACAGGGAATAGACCCCACTAATGAAAAACTGTTTTTT | TRBV7-9 | 18 | NA | TRBD1 | TRBJ1-4
CASSRDRNPNYGYTF | TGTGCCAGCAGCCGAGACAGAAATCCGAACTATGGCTACACCTTC | TRBV7-2 | 15 | few | NA | TRBJ1-2
CASSIFSGTRGLQPQHF | TGTGCCAGTAGTATCTTTTCCGGGACTCGTGGACTCCAGCCCCAGCATTTT | TRBV19 | 17 | NA | NA | TRBJ1-5
CSPRGGYEQYF | TGCAGCCCGCGGGGAGGCTACGAGCAGTACTTC | TRBV29-1 | 11 | NA | NA | TRBJ2-7
CASSQDEGGVNAGANVLTF | TGTGCCAGCAGCCAAGACGAAGGGGGCGTTAATGCTGGGGCCAACGTCCTGACTTTC | TRBV4-2 | 19 | NA | TRBD1 | TRBJ2-6
CASSQDGSPNRGRHSPLHF | TGCGCCAGCAGCCAAGATGGGTCCCCAAACAGGGGGAGGCATTCACCCCTCCACTTT | TRBV4-1 | 19 | NA | TRBD1 | TRBJ1-6
CAGSLALEGRNEQYF | TGTGCCGGCAGCTTGGCCTTAGAGGGTAGGAACGAGCAGTACTTC | TRBV5-4 | 15 | NA | NA | TRBJ2-7
CSSSLAGTGEQYF | TGTTCCAGCAGCTTAGCGGGGACAGGCGAGCAGTACTTC | TRBV7-9 | 13 | NA | NA | TRBJ2-7
CASRPGTGGFLGNTIYF | TGTGCCAGCAGACCCGGGACAGGGGGATTTCTTGGAAACACCATATATTTT | TRBV7-2 | 17 | NA | TRBD1 | TRBJ1-3
CASSYRLGREETQYF | TGTGCCAGCAGCTACAGGTTAGGGAGGGAAGAGACCCAGTACTTC | TRBV7-2 | 15 | NA | TRBD2 | TRBJ2-5
CASSIQGNSPLHF | TGTGCCAGCAGTATTCAGGGGAATTCACCCCTCCACTTT | TRBV11-2 | 13 | NA | NA | TRBJ1-6
CASSRGSIGAFF | TGTGCCAGCAGTAGGGGGTCAATAGGAGCTTTCTTT | TRBV6-1 | 12 | NA | NA | TRBJ1-1
CASSSDRDYGYTF | TGTGCCAGCAGTTCCGACAGGGATTATGGCTACACCTTC | TRBV28 | 13 | once | TRBD1 | TRBJ1-2
CASSQDWQGDYGYTF | TGCGCCAGCAGCCAAGATTGGCAGGGGGACTATGGCTACACCTTC | TRBV4-3 | 15 | few | TRBD1 | TRBJ1-2
CASSVMQGNEQYF | TGTGCCAGCAGTGTAATGCAGGGCAACGAGCAGTACTTC | TRBV2 | 13 | few | NA | TRBJ2-7
CASSQDRGSFF | TGCGCCAGCAGCCAAGATAGAGGGAGTTTCTTT | TRBV4-1 | 11 | NA | NA | TRBJ1-1